A selection of T cell receptor beta chains follows, all from one sample in a study of memory CD8 T cells in hepatitis C reinfection. Generated by immunoSEQ multiplex PCR, the TCRdb table keeps only in-frame clones and is missing some. The sample consists of 45,000 to 55,000 clones, over 85% of them appearing once. The sample was naive CD8+ T cells sorted from blood. Every receptor here comes from a man between 18 and 35 years old with hepatitis C virus infection. CDR3s include the opening cysteine and the closing phenylalanine or tryptophan. The order of the fields is D gene, clone size, J gene, V gene, CDR3 DNA, CDR3 protein. D genes are given only for firm matches. Part of the rows lack a size; the others show once, few, many or a class for expanded clones.

. . TRBJ2-5 TRBV5-4 TGTGCCAGCAGCTCTAGGGAGTCCGAGACCCAGTACTTC CASSSRESETQYF
TRBD2 . TRBJ2-7 TRBV4-1 TGCGCCAGCAGCCAAGGTGCCGGGAGGGAGTACGAGCAGTACTTC CASSQGAGREYEQYF
. . TRBJ1-5 TRBV19 TGTGCCAGTAGTGAGAGTGGACTGGGCAATCAGCCCCAGCATTTT CASSESGLGNQPQHF
TRBD2 . TRBJ2-1 TRBV9 TGTGCCAGCAGCCCCCCGAGCGGGAGTAATGAGCAGTTCTTC CASSPPSGSNEQFF
. . TRBJ1-1 TRBV28 TGTGCCAGCAGTTTAGGGCAGGGGCACACTGAAGCTTTCTTT CASSLGQGHTEAFF
TRBD2 . TRBJ2-3 TRBV2 TGTGCCAGCAGTGGCCCGGGACTAGCGGGGCTAGGCACAGATACGCAGTATTTT CASSGPGLAGLGTDTQYF
. . TRBJ2-2 TRBV28 TGTGCCAGCAGTTTTCGGCCAGGCACCGGGGAGCTGTTTTTT CASSFRPGTGELFF
. . TRBJ2-1 TRBV5-4 TGTGCCAGCAGCCTCGACAGCTACAATGAGCAGTTCTTC CASSLDSYNEQFF
TRBD2 . TRBJ2-5 TRBV5-8 TGTGCCAGCAGCCCCGGACTAGCGGGGGGTTCCAGCCAAGAGACCCAGTACTTC CASSPGLAGGSSQETQYF
. . TRBJ2-7 TRBV27 TGTGCCAGCAGTTTAGATGGCTCGAGGATCTTGAGCTCCTACGAGCAGTACTTC CASSLDGSRILSSYEQYF
. . TRBJ1-2 TRBV10-3 TGTGCCATCAGTGACCCGGGGGGGGGTTTTAACTATGGCTACACCTTC CAISDPGGGFNYGYTF
. . TRBJ2-3 TRBV5-1 TGCGCCAGCAGTCCCGGACAGAGTAGCACAGATACGCAGTATTTT CASSPGQSSTDTQYF
TRBD1 . TRBJ1-1 TRBV27 TGTGCCAGCAGCATGACAGGGGGGGGCACTGAAGCTTTCTTT CASSMTGGGTEAFF
TRBD2 . TRBJ2-1 TRBV2 TGTGCCAGCATACAGGTAGCGGGGGGTGTCTCCTACAATGAGCAGTTCTTC CASIQVAGGVSYNEQFF
TRBD2 . TRBJ2-7 TRBV7-6 TGTGCCAGCAGCCCTAGTAAGGCTAGCGGGCACTACGAGCAGTACTTC CASSPSKASGHYEQYF
. . TRBJ1-5 TRBV18 TGTGCCAGCTCACCACCTGGCGGAGACTATCAGCCCCAGCATTTT CASSPPGGDYQPQHF
. once TRBJ2-2 TRBV7-9 TGTGCCAGCAGCTTGAGCAACACCGGGGAGCTGTTTTTT CASSLSNTGELFF
TRBD2 . TRBJ2-3 TRBV5-1 TGCGCCAGCAGCCCGGCTAGCGGGACGCCTAGCACAGATACGCAGTATTTT CASSPASGTPSTDTQYF
TRBD1 few TRBJ1-1 TRBV6-6 TGTGCCAGCAGTTCCACAGGGGCCGGGACTGAAGCTTTCTTT CASSSTGAGTEAFF
. . TRBJ1-4 TRBV9 TGTGCCAGCAGCGTAGGAGGTGGGACTAATGAAAAACTGTTTTTT CASSVGGGTNEKLFF
TRBD2 . TRBJ2-1 TRBV6-1 TGTGCCAGCAGCCTAGCGGGCTCCTACAATGAGCAGTTCTTC CASSLAGSYNEQFF
. . TRBJ1-1 TRBV13 TGTGCCAGCAGCGGAGGGACCGCTATTGCTGAAGCTTTCTTT CASSGGTAIAEAFF
TRBD2 . TRBJ2-7 TRBV28 TGTGCCAGCAGCTATAGCGGGGTTGCCTACGAGCAGTACTTC CASSYSGVAYEQYF
TRBD1 once TRBJ2-5 TRBV2 TGTGCCAGCAGTGAAGGCGCCGGGGACAGGGGGCTTTCAGAGACCCAGTACTTC CASSEGAGDRGLSETQYF
TRBD2 . TRBJ2-7 TRBV28 TGTGCCAGCAGTTTACCCTCTGGCGGGGGCTCCTACGAGCAGTACTTC CASSLPSGGGSYEQYF
TRBD2 . TRBJ2-7 TRBV5-4 TGTGCCAGCAGCTCCCTCCTAGCGGGAAGGTACGAGCAGTACTTC CASSSLLAGRYEQYF
TRBD1 . TRBJ2-1 TRBV4-3 TGCGCCAGCAGCCAAGCCGCCGACAGGGCTAATGAGCAGTTCTTC CASSQAADRANEQFF
. . TRBJ1-1 TRBV7-9 TGTGCCAGCAGTTCGATAGGCGGGGACACTGAAGCTTTCTTT CASSSIGGDTEAFF
TRBD1 . TRBJ1-2 TRBV27 TGTGCCAGCAGTTTTGGACAGGGCGGTGGTGGCTACACCTTC CASSFGQGGGGYTF
TRBD1 . TRBJ2-3 TRBV9 TGTGCCAGCAGCGCCAGTCCAGGGGGCGCGGTAGAAGATACGCAGTATTTT CASSASPGGAVEDTQYF
TRBD2 . TRBJ2-1 TRBV11-2 TGTGCCAGCAGCTTACTAGCGGGGGGGAATGAGCAGTTCTTC CASSLLAGGNEQFF
. . TRBJ2-3 TRBV6-1 TGTGCCAGCAGTGAGGGGGCAAGTACTAGCACAGATACGCAGTATTTT CASSEGASTSTDTQYF
. . TRBJ2-1 TRBV10-3 TGTGCCATCACCGCAGGTAATTCAAACAATGAGCAGTTCTTC CAITAGNSNNEQFF
TRBD2 . TRBJ2-7 TRBV27 TGTGCCAGCAGGGTTGCGCTAGCGGGACGCAACGAGCAGTACTTC CASRVALAGRNEQYF
TRBD2 . TRBJ2-7 TRBV4-1 TGCGCCAGCAGCCGAACTAGCGGGAGTAAATACGAGCAGTACTTC CASSRTSGSKYEQYF
. . TRBJ1-2 TRBV19 TGTGCCACCCTATCAGCGGGACAAACTAACTATGGCTACACCTTC CATLSAGQTNYGYTF
TRBD1 . TRBJ2-7 TRBV19 TGTGCCAGTAGTTCGACAGGGGGGTATACCGACGAGCAGTACTTC CASSSTGGYTDEQYF
. . TRBJ1-1 TRBV7-9 TGTGCCAGCAGCAATCAGGGGAATGAAGCTTTCTTT CASSNQGNEAFF
TRBD2 . TRBJ2-1 TRBV11-2 TGTGCCAGCAGCTTAGGTGGGCTAGCGGGAGCTTGGAATGAGCAGTTCTTC CASSLGGLAGAWNEQFF
. . TRBJ2-1 TRBV11-3 TGTGCCAGCAGCGGGGGGACCTACAATGAGCAGTTCTTC CASSGGTYNEQFF
TRBD2 . TRBJ2-5 TRBV7-9 TGTGCCAGCAGCTTATCGGGGGGGCGCATCCAAGAGACCCAGTACTTC CASSLSGGRIQETQYF
. . TRBJ2-3 TRBV19 TGTGCCAGTACCCCAGGCAACACAGATACGCAGTATTTT CASTPGNTDTQYF
. . TRBJ1-3 TRBV6-6 TGTGCCTGGAGGTCTGGAAACACCATATATTTT CAWRSGNTIYF